This record looks at one TCR beta chain sequence and its context. Deletions cut 4 bases from V and 3 bases from J, with 9 bases between. CDR1 KGHSH and CDR2 LQKENI come from the germline V gene. The CDR3 contains 13 residues. This entry comes from a study of blood T cell repertoires in COVID-19. Across the study: From the United States, Italy and Spain came samples of acute and convalescent COVID-19.

Under the authors' procedure: The authors estimated nucleated cell counts from reference gene primer amplification. The method was immunoSEQ multiplex PCR; TCRdb's version includes in-frame clones alone and lacks a portion of them. V, J and clone size reflect that table, while D and trimming were determined from the DNA. Of 150,000 to 180,000 clones listed, 80% to 90% are singletons. In Seattle, patients joined the study during active infection and were tracked longitudinally. This TCR derives from an older woman with COVID-19, enrolled during active disease. The rearrangement joins TRBV18 to TRBJ1-2, with D perhaps TRBD1 (6 bases). The sequenced material came from peripheral blood. The CDR3, as DNA: TGTGCCAGCTCACTACAGGGCTACTATGGCTACACCTTC. Its translation is CASSLQGYYGYTF.